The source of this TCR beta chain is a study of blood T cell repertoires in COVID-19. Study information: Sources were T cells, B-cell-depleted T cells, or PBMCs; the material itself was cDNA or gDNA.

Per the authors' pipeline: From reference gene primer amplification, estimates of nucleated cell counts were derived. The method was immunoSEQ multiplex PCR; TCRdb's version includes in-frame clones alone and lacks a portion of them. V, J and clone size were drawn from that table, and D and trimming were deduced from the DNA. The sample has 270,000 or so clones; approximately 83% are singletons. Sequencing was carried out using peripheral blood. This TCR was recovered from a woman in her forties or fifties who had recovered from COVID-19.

This CDR3 is CASSSDRSSYYEQYF. CDR3 in DNA: TGTGCCAGCAGCTCGGACAGGAGTTCCTACTACGAGCAGTACTTC. The gene calls are TRBV7-8 and TRBJ2-7; 7 bases are shared with TRBD1. The germline V gene has CDR1 SGHVS and CDR2 FQNEAQ. The CDR3 spans 15 residues. Trimming at V came to 4 bases and at J to 3 bases, leaving 9 bases not matched to a gene.